This is a list of T cell receptor beta chains from one sample in a study of T-cell reconstitution after alpha-beta-depleted transplantation in children. TCRdb re-analysed the PCR reads in MiXCR, keeping a single row per CDR3 protein. The data hold about a million distinct CDR3 sequences, with under 30% observed a single time. The source was PBMCs, mostly from graft donor cells, collected 360 days after TCRalphabeta/CD19-depleted stem cell transplant. These TCRs come from a boy younger than two who had a stem cell transplant for SCID, so the T cells may come from the graft donor. Both conserved end residues are part of each CDR3. A D gene is named only where the DNA matches it firmly. Size is stated for part of the rows, as once, few or many counts, or as a class when the clone is expanded.

v_gene: TRBV20-1
abundance: NA
j_gene: TRBJ2-7
d_gene: NA
CDR3nt: TGCAGTGCTAGAGTTGGGCGGGACGAGCAGTACTTC
CDR3aa: CSARVGRDEQYF

v_gene: TRBV15
abundance: few
j_gene: TRBJ2-1
d_gene: TRBD2
CDR3nt: TGTGCCACCAGCAGAGAGGGACTACTCGTGAACAATGAGCAGTTCTTC
CDR3aa: CATSREGLLVNNEQFF

v_gene: TRBV12-5
abundance: few
j_gene: TRBJ1-5
d_gene: NA
CDR3nt: TGTGCTAGTGGTTGGGATACAGGGCCTCAGCATTTT
CDR3aa: CASGWDTGPQHF

v_gene: TRBV7-9
abundance: few
j_gene: TRBJ2-3
d_gene: TRBD1
CDR3nt: TGTGCCAGCCCTGAGACAGGGAGTGAATCAGATACGCAGTATTTT
CDR3aa: CASPETGSESDTQYF

v_gene: TRBV4-3
abundance: once
j_gene: TRBJ2-7
d_gene: TRBD2
CDR3nt: TGCGCCAGCAGCCGGGGGCTGGCTAGCGGGAGCTACGAGCAGTACTTC
CDR3aa: CASSRGLASGSYEQYF

v_gene: TRBV9
abundance: few
j_gene: TRBJ2-3
d_gene: NA
CDR3nt: TGTGCCAGCAGCGTAGTGGAAGATACGCAGTATTTT
CDR3aa: CASSVVEDTQYF

v_gene: TRBV5-6
abundance: once
j_gene: TRBJ2-7
d_gene: NA
CDR3nt: TGTGCCAGCTTCCCCGCCCGGGACCTGGGTCGCGAGCAGTACTTC
CDR3aa: CASFPARDLGREQYF

v_gene: TRBV29-1
abundance: NA
j_gene: TRBJ2-3
d_gene: TRBD2
CDR3nt: TGCAGCGTTTCTTGGACTAGCGGGGGCCGCACAGATACGCAGTATTTT
CDR3aa: CSVSWTSGGRTDTQYF

v_gene: TRBV12-3/TRBV12-4
abundance: few
j_gene: TRBJ2-5
d_gene: NA
CDR3nt: TGTGCCAGCAGTTTTTTTCCTAGGATGGAGACCCAGTACTTC
CDR3aa: CASSFFPRMETQYF

v_gene: TRBV12-3/TRBV12-4
abundance: NA
j_gene: TRBJ1-5
d_gene: NA
CDR3nt: TGTGCCAGTACAGGGTATAGCAATCAGCCCCAGCATTTT
CDR3aa: CASTGYSNQPQHF

v_gene: TRBV7-9
abundance: few
j_gene: TRBJ1-5
d_gene: NA
CDR3nt: TGTGCCATCGGGCAGCCCCAGCATTTT
CDR3aa: CAIGQPQHF

v_gene: TRBV20-1
abundance: few
j_gene: TRBJ1-4
d_gene: NA
CDR3nt: TGCAGTGCTAGGCCTGACGGGAAACTGTTTTTT
CDR3aa: CSARPDGKLFF

v_gene: TRBV11-2
abundance: few
j_gene: TRBJ1-3
d_gene: NA
CDR3nt: TGTGCCAGCAGCGCCCGTGGGGGGCCTGGAAACACCATATATTTT
CDR3aa: CASSARGGPGNTIYF

v_gene: TRBV10-1
abundance: few
j_gene: TRBJ2-1
d_gene: TRBD1
CDR3nt: TGCGCCAGCAGTGAGATTGAGGGGACAGGGAATTTTGGGTCGCAGTTCTTC
CDR3aa: CASSEIEGTGNFGSQFF

v_gene: TRBV12-3/TRBV12-4
abundance: few
j_gene: TRBJ2-1
d_gene: NA
CDR3nt: TGTGCCAGCAGTCCCCCTTTAAGTCGACTGGGGGGCGATGAGCAGTTCTTC
CDR3aa: CASSPPLSRLGGDEQFF

v_gene: TRBV5-6
abundance: NA
j_gene: TRBJ2-3
d_gene: TRBD2
CDR3nt: TGTGCCAGCAGCTCCCCCCCCGGGACTAGCGGGGGGTCTAATACGCAGTATTTT
CDR3aa: CASSSPPGTSGGSNTQYF

v_gene: TRBV29-1
abundance: NA
j_gene: TRBJ2-1
d_gene: TRBD2
CDR3nt: TGCAGCACCCTGGCGGGGGGGCCCTACAATGAGCAGTTCTTC
CDR3aa: CSTLAGGPYNEQFF

v_gene: TRBV9
abundance: once
j_gene: TRBJ2-2
d_gene: TRBD2
CDR3nt: TGTGCCAGCAGCGTAGCTACTAGCGGGGGAGTGAACACCGGGGAGCTGTTTTTT
CDR3aa: CASSVATSGGVNTGELFF

v_gene: TRBV12-3/TRBV12-4
abundance: NA
j_gene: TRBJ1-1
d_gene: NA
CDR3nt: TGTGCCACCTGGGGGGACACTGAAGCTTTCTTT
CDR3aa: CATWGDTEAFF

v_gene: TRBV5-1
abundance: few
j_gene: TRBJ2-7
d_gene: NA
CDR3nt: TGCGCCAGCAGCTCATGGACTCTCTCGGCGACCGAGCAGTACTTC
CDR3aa: CASSSWTLSATEQYF

v_gene: TRBV10-3
abundance: NA
j_gene: TRBJ2-1
d_gene: TRBD2
CDR3nt: TGTGCCATCAGACAAGGGACTACGAATAATGAGCAGTTCTTC
CDR3aa: CAIRQGTTNNEQFF

v_gene: TRBV11-2
abundance: NA
j_gene: TRBJ1-2
d_gene: NA
CDR3nt: TGTGCCAGCAGCTTGTTTGGGGGGTATGGCTACACCTTC
CDR3aa: CASSLFGGYGYTF

v_gene: TRBV12-3/TRBV12-4
abundance: few
j_gene: TRBJ1-2
d_gene: NA
CDR3nt: TGTGCCAGCAGTTTAATCGGGCGTGGCTACACCTTC
CDR3aa: CASSLIGRGYTF

v_gene: TRBV7-4
abundance: NA
j_gene: TRBJ1-1
d_gene: TRBD1
CDR3nt: TGTGCCAGCAGCTTAGTCTCCGGGACAGGGGTCACTGAAGCTTTCTTT
CDR3aa: CASSLVSGTGVTEAFF

v_gene: TRBV11-1
abundance: NA
j_gene: TRBJ1-3
d_gene: TRBD1
CDR3nt: TGTGCCAGCAGCTTATCGGTCTTTCCGGGACAGGGGAGTGGAAACACCATATATTTT
CDR3aa: CASSLSVFPGQGSGNTIYF

v_gene: TRBV15
abundance: NA
j_gene: TRBJ2-1
d_gene: TRBD2
CDR3nt: TGTGCCACCAGCAGAGATAGCGGGGGGGAAAATGAGCAGTTCTTC
CDR3aa: CATSRDSGGENEQFF

v_gene: TRBV12-3/TRBV12-4
abundance: NA
j_gene: TRBJ1-1
d_gene: TRBD1
CDR3nt: TGTGCCAGCAGTTCCCCCGGGACAGTTAGAAACACTGAAGCTTTCTTT
CDR3aa: CASSSPGTVRNTEAFF

v_gene: TRBV20-1
abundance: few
j_gene: TRBJ2-3
d_gene: NA
CDR3nt: TGCAGTGCTAGAGTACGGGCAGTGGGGACAGATACGCAGTATTTT
CDR3aa: CSARVRAVGTDTQYF

v_gene: TRBV6-4
abundance: NA
j_gene: TRBJ2-3
d_gene: NA
CDR3nt: TGTGCCAGCAGTGCTTCGGGGGCCGGTAGCACAGATACGCAGTATTTT
CDR3aa: CASSASGAGSTDTQYF

v_gene: TRBV12-3/TRBV12-4
abundance: few
j_gene: TRBJ2-1
d_gene: NA
CDR3nt: TGTGCCAGCAGTTTTAGTCAAGGGCTCAATGAGCAGTTCTTC
CDR3aa: CASSFSQGLNEQFF

v_gene: TRBV11-1
abundance: NA
j_gene: TRBJ2-2
d_gene: TRBD1
CDR3nt: TGTGCCAGCAGCCCAATTCCGGGACAGGGAGGAGAGATGGTCGCCGGGGAGCTGTTTTTT
CDR3aa: CASSPIPGQGGEMVAGELFF

v_gene: TRBV20-1
abundance: few
j_gene: TRBJ2-3
d_gene: NA
CDR3nt: TGCAGTGCTAGAGATCCCTCCACAGATACGCAGTATTTT
CDR3aa: CSARDPSTDTQYF

v_gene: TRBV29-1
abundance: few
j_gene: TRBJ2-7
d_gene: TRBD1
CDR3nt: TGCAGCGCTGGCCGGGACAGGGGGATCTACGAGCAGTACTTC
CDR3aa: CSAGRDRGIYEQYF

v_gene: TRBV3-1
abundance: NA
j_gene: TRBJ2-1
d_gene: NA
CDR3nt: TGTGCCAGCGGCCAATCGGGTGAGCAGTTCTTC
CDR3aa: CASGQSGEQFF

v_gene: TRBV29-1
abundance: few
j_gene: TRBJ1-1
d_gene: NA
CDR3nt: TGCAGCGCGGACCAGGTCAGAACTGAAGCTTTCTTT
CDR3aa: CSADQVRTEAFF

v_gene: TRBV20-1
abundance: NA
j_gene: TRBJ1-1
d_gene: TRBD1
CDR3nt: TGCAGTGCTAGTCGGGACAGGGGGCCTTTTATGAACACTGAAGCTTTCTTT
CDR3aa: CSASRDRGPFMNTEAFF

v_gene: TRBV27
abundance: few
j_gene: TRBJ2-1
d_gene: NA
CDR3nt: TGTGCCAGCAGTTTCGCGCCGCAGGGCTTGGGGTACAATGAGCAGTTCTTC
CDR3aa: CASSFAPQGLGYNEQFF

v_gene: TRBV10-3
abundance: few
j_gene: TRBJ2-3
d_gene: NA
CDR3nt: TGTGCCATCAGTTCCGCTGGGGCAGATACGCAGTATTTT
CDR3aa: CAISSAGADTQYF

v_gene: TRBV6-5
abundance: NA
j_gene: TRBJ1-4
d_gene: NA
CDR3nt: TGTGCCAGCAGTTACGAGAACAAGGCCCGAGATAATGAAAAACTGTTTTTT
CDR3aa: CASSYENKARDNEKLFF

v_gene: TRBV6-1
abundance: few
j_gene: TRBJ1-1
d_gene: TRBD1
CDR3nt: TGTGCCAGCAGTGCCAGACAGGGTTCAGCTTTCTTT
CDR3aa: CASSARQGSAFF

v_gene: TRBV14
abundance: few
j_gene: TRBJ2-1
d_gene: NA
CDR3nt: TGTGCCAGCAGCCAAACAGCCGACAATGAGCAGTTCTTC
CDR3aa: CASSQTADNEQFF

v_gene: TRBV20-1
abundance: NA
j_gene: TRBJ2-3
d_gene: NA
CDR3nt: TGCACCGCAGATACGCAGTATTTT
CDR3aa: CTADTQYF